Shown below are 21 T cell receptor beta chains from a single sample sequenced in a study of cytomegalovirus exposure and HLA in healthy donors. Amplification used 60 Vbeta primers and 13 Jbeta primers. Repertoires were generated with immunoSEQ multiplex PCR, while TCRdb's copy carries only in-frame clones and drops some. The table lists 90,000 to 110,000 clones, 73% of them singletons. Sample: PBMCs. Receptor source: a man between 35 and 55 years old in good health and CMV-seronegative.

V and J are TRBV7-2 and TRBJ1-4; unclear D gene. The V gene's germline CDR1 is SGHTA and CDR2 FQGNSA. V lost 5 bases and J 4 bases, leaving 5 bases between the germline ends. This CDR3 has 12 amino acids. CDR3 nucleotide sequence: TGTGCCAGCAGCGAGGGTAATGAAAAACTGTTTTTT. It codes for CASSEGNEKLFF.

The CDR3 region is CASSSGLAPEETQYF. As DNA, the CDR3 is TGTGCCAGCAGCTCCGGACTAGCGCCAGAAGAGACCCAGTACTTC. The rearrangement joins TRBV11-3 to TRBJ2-5; 9 bases line up with TRBD2. In germline, CDR1 is SGHNT, CDR2 YENEEA. V dropped 4 bases and J dropped 3; count of bases not matched to a gene: 6. The CDR3 consists of 15 residues. The full variable domain, completed using reference TRBV11-3 and TRBJ2-5, is EAGVVQSPRYKIIEKKQPVAFWCNPISGHNTLYWYLQNLGQGPELLIRYENEEAVDDSQLPKDRFSAERLKGVDSTLKIQPAELGDSAVYLCASSSGLAPEETQYFGPGTRLLVL.

The chain couples TRBV5-1 to TRBJ2-1, with TRBD2 matching 10 bases. Germline assignment: CDR1 SGHRS and CDR2 YFSETQ. The CDR3 totals 16 residues. J lost 6 bases, V lost 7 bases, and 13 bases had no gene match. CDR3 in DNA: TGCGCCAGCCGCCAAGGGCCTAGCGGGGGATTCAATGAGCAGTTCTTC. Protein: CASRQGPSGGFNEQFF.

The chain has TRBV6-6 and TRBJ1-4; D is possibly TRBD1 (6 bases). The germline V gene encodes CDR1 MNHNY and CDR2 SVGAGI (reference sequence). Trimming shortened V by 6 bases and J by 6 bases, and 11 bases separated the two germline ends. This CDR3 comprises 13 residues. This CDR3 reads CASRQGRDEKLFF. The CDR3 DNA sequence: TGTGCCAGCAGACAGGGACGCGATGAAAAACTGTTTTTT.

This clone was counted between two and nine times. The chain has TRBV4-2 and TRBJ2-7; no definite D call. Trimming pared 0 bases from V and 6 bases from J, leaving 15 bases between. The V gene's germline CDR1 is LGHNA and CDR2 YNFKEQ. The CDR3 is 15 residues long. The CDR3 coding sequence is TGTGCCAGCAGCCAAGACTCGGCAGGAAATGGCGAGCAGTACTTC. It translates to CASSQDSAGNGEQYF.

The CDR3 DNA reads TGTGCCAGTTTAAGCCTCGATGATACGCAGTATTTT. Translating it yields CASLSLDDTQYF. V and J are TRBV19 and TRBJ2-3; D gene unclear. With 8 bases removed from V and 6 bases from J, the gap between germline ends came to 12 bases. CDR3 size: 12 residues. Germline CDR1 is LNHDA and CDR2 is SQIVND (reference sequence). The full variable domain, with the rest looked up from reference TRBV19 and TRBJ2-3, is DGGITQSPKYLFRKEGQNVTLSCEQNLNHDAMYWYRQDPGQGLRLIYYSQIVNDFQKGDIAEGYSVSREKKESFPLTVTSAQKNPTAFYLCASLSLDDTQYFGPGTRLTVL.

V usage is TRBV5-1 and J usage is TRBJ2-7; 10 nucleotides agree with TRBD1. The CDR3 is 16 residues long. V lost 0 bases, J lost 2 bases, and 5 bases stayed unmatched. The germline V gene has CDR1 SGHRS and CDR2 YFSETQ. CDR3 nucleotides: TGCGCCAGCAGCTTGGTTAGGACAGGGGGACCCTACGAGCAGTACTTC. Its translation: CASSLVRTGGPYEQYF.

This chain uses TRBV7-2 with TRBJ2-1, with 8 nucleotides matching TRBD2. CDR1 SGHTA and CDR2 FQGNSA come from the germline V gene. This CDR3 is 14 amino acids long. J was trimmed by 5 bases and V by 2 bases; bases with no gene match: 2. The CDR3 DNA follows: TGTGCCAGCAGCTTAAGCGGGGGAAACAATGAGCAGTTCTTC. Amino acids: CASSLSGGNNEQFF. The whole variable domain, filled in from reference TRBV7-2 and TRBJ2-1, reads GAGVSQSPSNKVTEKGKDVELRCDPISGHTALYWYRQSLGQGLEFLIYFQGNSAPDKSGLPSDRFSAERTGGSVSTLTIQRTQQEDSAVYLCASSLSGGNNEQFFGPGTRLTVL.

The chain links TRBV9 to TRBJ2-4; D is uncertain. The V gene's germline CDR1 is SGDLS and CDR2 YYNGEE. This CDR3 spans 16 amino acids. V was clipped by 0 bases and J by 1 base, with 11 bases between them. Here the CDR3 reads CASSVVRKRAKNIQYF. The CDR3 DNA follows: TGTGCCAGCAGCGTAGTACGGAAGAGGGCCAAAAACATTCAGTACTTC.

The V call is TRBV15, the J call TRBJ2-5; unclear D gene. Deletions cut 6 bases from V and 5 bases from J, with 13 bases between. CDR3 length: 13 residues. Germline values: CDR1 LNHNV, CDR2 YYDKDF (reference sequence). As DNA, the CDR3 is TGTGCCACCAGGAGAAAGTCAGGCGAGACCCAGTACTTC. Translating it yields CATRRKSGETQYF.

The chain recombines TRBV11-2 with TRBJ1-1; no definite D call. The germline CDR1 and CDR2 sequences are SGHAT and FQNNGV. Trimming shortened V by 5 bases and J by 0 bases, and 7 bases separated the two germline ends. The CDR3 sequence is 13 residues long. The CDR3 sequence: CASSTKLNTEAFF. As DNA, the CDR3 is TGTGCCAGCAGCACGAAGCTGAACACTGAAGCTTTCTTT.

The chain has TRBV10-3 and TRBJ1-3; D unclear. Trimming cost V 7 bases and J 0 bases, with 7 bases left between them. Germline V lookup: CDR1 ENHRY, CDR2 SYGVKD. The CDR3 runs 13 residues. CDR3 in amino acids: CAITGSSGNTIYF. CDR3 nucleotides: TGTGCCATCACGGGTAGCTCTGGAAACACCATATATTTT.

V gene TRBV28 combines with J gene TRBJ1-4; 11 nucleotides agree with TRBD1. Germline assignment: CDR1 MDHEN and CDR2 SYDVKM. The ends lost 11 bases at V and 7 bases at J; junction bases unmatched: 9. This CDR3 has 14 residues. The CDR3, as DNA: TGTGCCGGAGGGGGGGACAGGGGGAGTGAAAAACTGTTTTTT. This codes for CAGGGDRGSEKLFF.

This clone has a handful of counts. V and J are TRBV19 and TRBJ2-3, with 10 bases that match TRBD1. Germline loops: CDR1 LNHDA, CDR2 SQIVND (reference sequence). The CDR3 sequence is 18 residues long. V shed 3 bases, J shed 4 bases, and the junction held 13 bases outside the gene matches. This CDR3 reads CASSISGTGTGVSDTQYF. CDR3 sequence (DNA): TGTGCCAGTAGTATTTCCGGCACCGGGACAGGGGTATCAGATACGCAGTATTTT.

This chain links TRBV5-5 with TRBJ2-6; D unclear. CDR1 is SGHKS and CDR2 is YYEKEE in the germline V gene (reference sequence). The germline V and J ends were trimmed by 4 bases and 1 base, with 12 bases remaining between them. The CDR3 spans 16 residues. CDR3 sequence (DNA): TGTGCCAGCAGCCCAGGCCGTGAGTCTGGGGCCAACGTCCTGACTTTC. Translated: CASSPGRESGANVLTF.

This chain joins TRBV28 and TRBJ2-3; 14 bases map to TRBD2. This CDR3 is 19 amino acids long. Germline loops: CDR1 MDHEN, CDR2 SYDVKM. V lost 7 bases and J lost 1; bases outside the gene matches: 13. The CDR3, as DNA: TGTGCCAGCACCCAATCGAAAGGACTAGCGGGGGGTCGCACAGATACGCAGTATTTT. Its translation: CASTQSKGLAGGRTDTQYF.

V gene TRBV9 combines with J gene TRBJ1-1, with D possibly TRBD1 on 5 matching bases. CDR3 length equals 13 residues. With 0 bases removed from V and 7 bases from J, the gap between germline ends came to 10 bases. The V gene's germline CDR1 is SGDLS and CDR2 YYNGEE. DNA of the CDR3: TGTGCCAGCAGCGTAGGGGGCTTGGATGAAGCTTTCTTT. This encodes CASSVGGLDEAFF.

The genes are TRBV29-1 and TRBJ1-2; TRBD1 agrees at 7 bases. Per the germline V gene, CDR1 is SQVTM and CDR2 is ANQGSEA. The CDR3 is made up of 17 amino acids. The CDR3 protein is CSIQGETGLYADYGYTF. CDR3 bases: TGCAGTATCCAGGGGGAGACAGGGTTATACGCCGACTATGGCTACACCTTC.

There are a few counts of this clone. This chain joins TRBV20-1 and TRBJ1-1; D gene uncertain. The CDR3 covers 11 residues. V was pared by 3 bases and J by 8 bases, with 10 bases between. Germline V gives CDR1 DFQATT, CDR2 SNEGSKA (reference sequence). CDR3 in amino acids: CSASVGIEAFF. DNA of the CDR3: TGCAGTGCTAGCGTCGGGATAGAAGCTTTCTTT.

The chain is built from TRBV6-5 and TRBJ1-2; perhaps TRBD1 as D (5 bases). Germline V gives CDR1 MNHEY, CDR2 SVGAGI. The CDR3 loop spans 15 amino acids. V was pared by 6 bases and J by 0 bases, with 14 bases between. This CDR3 reads CASSRQPRANYGYTF. The CDR3 DNA reads as TGTGCCAGCAGCCGACAGCCGAGAGCTAACTATGGCTACACCTTC.

The chain has TRBV7-2 and TRBJ2-7; 10 bases are shared with TRBD1. CDR1 and CDR2 from the germline V gene are SGHTA and FQGNSA. The CDR3 runs 15 residues. Losses at the gene ends were 1 base for V and 3 bases for J; bases not matched to a gene: 3. Here the CDR3 reads CASSLEWTGGYEQYF. In DNA form, the CDR3 reads TGTGCCAGCAGCTTAGAGTGGACAGGGGGCTACGAGCAGTACTTC.